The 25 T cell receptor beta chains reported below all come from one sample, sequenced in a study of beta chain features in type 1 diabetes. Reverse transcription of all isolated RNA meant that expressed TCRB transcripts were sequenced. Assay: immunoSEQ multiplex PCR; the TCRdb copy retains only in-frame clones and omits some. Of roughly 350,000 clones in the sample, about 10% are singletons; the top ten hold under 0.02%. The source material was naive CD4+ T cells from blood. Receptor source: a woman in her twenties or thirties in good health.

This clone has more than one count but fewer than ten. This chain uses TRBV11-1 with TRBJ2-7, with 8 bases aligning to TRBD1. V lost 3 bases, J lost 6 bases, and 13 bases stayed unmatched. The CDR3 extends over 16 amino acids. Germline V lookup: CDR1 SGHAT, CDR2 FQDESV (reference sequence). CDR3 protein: CASSFGEDRVIGEQYF. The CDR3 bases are TGTGCCAGCAGCTTCGGAGAGGACAGGGTAATCGGCGAGCAGTACTTC.

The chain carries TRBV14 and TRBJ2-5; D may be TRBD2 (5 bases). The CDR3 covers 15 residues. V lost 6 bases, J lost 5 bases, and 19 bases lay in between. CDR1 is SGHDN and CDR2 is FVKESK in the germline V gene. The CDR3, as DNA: TGTGCCAGCAGTAGGGTAATAGCGCTGACCGAGACCCAGTACTTC. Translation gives CASSRVIALTETQYF.

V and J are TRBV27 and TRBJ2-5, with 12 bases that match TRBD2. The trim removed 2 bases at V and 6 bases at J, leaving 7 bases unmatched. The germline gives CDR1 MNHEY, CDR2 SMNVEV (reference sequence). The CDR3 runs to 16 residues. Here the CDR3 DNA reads TGTGCCAGCAGTTTAACGCTAGCGGGAGGGCCGCAGACCCAGTACTTC. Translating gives CASSLTLAGGPQTQYF.

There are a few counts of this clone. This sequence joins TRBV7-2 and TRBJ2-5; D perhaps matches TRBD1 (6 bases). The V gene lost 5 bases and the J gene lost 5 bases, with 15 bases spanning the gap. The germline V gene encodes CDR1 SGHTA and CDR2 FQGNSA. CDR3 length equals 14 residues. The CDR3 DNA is TGTGCCAGCAGCCCCAGGGGCCCTCGGGAGACCCAGTACTTC. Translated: CASSPRGPRETQYF.

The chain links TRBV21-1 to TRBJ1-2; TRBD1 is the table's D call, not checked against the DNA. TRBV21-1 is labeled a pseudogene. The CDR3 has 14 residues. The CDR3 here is CASSKCQGSGGYTF. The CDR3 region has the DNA TGTGCCAGCAGCAAATGTCAGGGGAGTGGCGGCTACACCTTC.

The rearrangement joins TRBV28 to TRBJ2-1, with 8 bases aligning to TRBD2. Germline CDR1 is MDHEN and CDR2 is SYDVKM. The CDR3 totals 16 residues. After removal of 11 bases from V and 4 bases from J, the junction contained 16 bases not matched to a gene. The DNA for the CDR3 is TGTGCCGCCACACCTTCCGGGGGGGATATTTACAATGAGCAGTTCTTC. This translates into CAATPSGGDIYNEQFF.

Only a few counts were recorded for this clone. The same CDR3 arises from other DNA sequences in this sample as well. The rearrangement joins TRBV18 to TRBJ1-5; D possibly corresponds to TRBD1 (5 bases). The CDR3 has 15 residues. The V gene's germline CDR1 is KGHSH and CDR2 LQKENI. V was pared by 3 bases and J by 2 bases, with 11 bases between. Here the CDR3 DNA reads TGTGCCAGCTCACCCGGGGGGGGTGGCAATCAGCCCCAGCATTTT. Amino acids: CASSPGGGGNQPQHF. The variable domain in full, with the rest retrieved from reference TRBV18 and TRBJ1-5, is NAGVMQNPRHLVRRRGQEARLRCSPMKGHSHVYWYRQLPEEGLKFMVYLQKENIIDESGMPKERFSAEFPKEGPSILRIQQVVRGDSAAYFCASSPGGGGNQPQHFGDGTRLSIL.

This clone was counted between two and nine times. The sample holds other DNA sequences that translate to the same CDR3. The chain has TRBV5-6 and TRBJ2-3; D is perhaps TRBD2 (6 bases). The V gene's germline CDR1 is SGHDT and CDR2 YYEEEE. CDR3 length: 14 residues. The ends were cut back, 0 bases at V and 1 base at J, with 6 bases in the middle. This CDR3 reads CASSLAGGTDTQYF. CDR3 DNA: TGTGCCAGCAGCTTGGCGGGGGGCACAGATACGCAGTATTTT.

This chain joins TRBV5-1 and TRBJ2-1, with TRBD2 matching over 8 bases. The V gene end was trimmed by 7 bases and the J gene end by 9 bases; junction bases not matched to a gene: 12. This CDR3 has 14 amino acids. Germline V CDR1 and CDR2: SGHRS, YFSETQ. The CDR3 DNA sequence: TGCGCCAGCTCCGGGGTTAGCGGGACGGGTGAGCAGTTCTTC. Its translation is CASSGVSGTGEQFF.

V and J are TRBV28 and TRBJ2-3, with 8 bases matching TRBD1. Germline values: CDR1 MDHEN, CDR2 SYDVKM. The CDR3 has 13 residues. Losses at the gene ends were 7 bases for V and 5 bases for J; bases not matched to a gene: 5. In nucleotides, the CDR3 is TGTGCCAGCAAGCAGGGGGCCGAAGATACGCAGTATTTT. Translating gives CASKQGAEDTQYF.

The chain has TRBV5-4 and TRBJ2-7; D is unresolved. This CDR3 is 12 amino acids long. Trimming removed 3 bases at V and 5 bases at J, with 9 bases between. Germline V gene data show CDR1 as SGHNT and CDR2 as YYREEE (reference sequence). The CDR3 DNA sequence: TGTGCCAGCAGCTCCAGTGGCCACGAGCAGTACTTC. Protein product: CASSSSGHEQYF.

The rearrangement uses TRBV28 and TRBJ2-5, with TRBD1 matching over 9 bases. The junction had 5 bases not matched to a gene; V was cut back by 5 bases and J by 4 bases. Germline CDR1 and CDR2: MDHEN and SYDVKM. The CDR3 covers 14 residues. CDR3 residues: CASSTPTGGETQYF. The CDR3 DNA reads TGTGCCAGCAGTACTCCGACAGGGGGAGAGACCCAGTACTTC. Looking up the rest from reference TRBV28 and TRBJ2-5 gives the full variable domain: DVKVTQSSRYLVKRTGEKVFLECVQDMDHENMFWYRQDPGLGLRLIYFSYDVKMKEKGDIPEGYSVSREKKERFSLILESASTNQTSMYLCASSTPTGGETQYFGPGTRLLVL.

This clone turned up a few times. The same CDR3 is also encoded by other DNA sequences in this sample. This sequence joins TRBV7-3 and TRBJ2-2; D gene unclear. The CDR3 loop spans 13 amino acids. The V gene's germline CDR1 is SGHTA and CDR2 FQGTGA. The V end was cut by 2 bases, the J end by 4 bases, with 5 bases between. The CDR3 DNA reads TGTGCCAGCAGCTTAGGTAGCACCGGGGAGCTGTTTTTT. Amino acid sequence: CASSLGSTGELFF.

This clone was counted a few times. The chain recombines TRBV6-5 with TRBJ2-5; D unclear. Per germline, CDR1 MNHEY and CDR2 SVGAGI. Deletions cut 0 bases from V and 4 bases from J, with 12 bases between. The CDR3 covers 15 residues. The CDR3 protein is CASSYSGERGETQYF. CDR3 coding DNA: TGTGCCAGCAGTTACTCCGGAGAACGAGGAGAGACCCAGTACTTC.

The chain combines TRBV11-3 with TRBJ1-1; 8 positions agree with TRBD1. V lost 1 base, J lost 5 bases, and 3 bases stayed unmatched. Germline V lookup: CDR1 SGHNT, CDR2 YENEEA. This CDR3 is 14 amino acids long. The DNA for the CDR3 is TGTGCCAGCAGCTTAGCCAGGGGGCGGACTGAAGCTTTCTTT. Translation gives CASSLARGRTEAFF.

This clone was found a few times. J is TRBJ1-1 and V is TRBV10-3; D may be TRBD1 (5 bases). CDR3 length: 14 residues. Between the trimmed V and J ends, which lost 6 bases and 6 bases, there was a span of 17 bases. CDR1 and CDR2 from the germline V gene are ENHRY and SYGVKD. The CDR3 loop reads CAIRDSRGSAEAFF. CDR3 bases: TGTGCCATCAGGGATTCACGGGGGAGCGCTGAAGCTTTCTTT.

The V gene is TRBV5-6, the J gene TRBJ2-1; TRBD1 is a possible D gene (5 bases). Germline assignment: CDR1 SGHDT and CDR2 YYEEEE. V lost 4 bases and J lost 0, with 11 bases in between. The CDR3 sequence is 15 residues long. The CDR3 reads CASSPRQSSYNEQFF. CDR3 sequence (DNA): TGTGCCAGCAGCCCACGACAGAGCTCCTACAATGAGCAGTTCTTC.

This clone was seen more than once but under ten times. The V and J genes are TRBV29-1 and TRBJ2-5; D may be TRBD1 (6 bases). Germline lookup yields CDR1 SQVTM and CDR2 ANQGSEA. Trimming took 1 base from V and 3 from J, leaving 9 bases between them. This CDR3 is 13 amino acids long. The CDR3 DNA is TGCAGCGTTGAAGGAGCAGGGGAAGAGACCCAGTACTTC. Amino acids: CSVEGAGEETQYF.

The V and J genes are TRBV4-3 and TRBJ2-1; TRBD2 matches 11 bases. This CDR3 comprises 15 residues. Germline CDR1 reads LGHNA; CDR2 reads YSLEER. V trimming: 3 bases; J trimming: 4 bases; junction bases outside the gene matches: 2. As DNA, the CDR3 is TGCGCCAGCAGCCACGGGACTAGCGGTTACAATGAGCAGTTCTTC. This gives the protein CASSHGTSGYNEQFF.

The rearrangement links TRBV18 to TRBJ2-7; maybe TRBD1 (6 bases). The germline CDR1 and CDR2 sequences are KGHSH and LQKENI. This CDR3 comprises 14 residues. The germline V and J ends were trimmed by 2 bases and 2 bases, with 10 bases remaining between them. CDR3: CASSPMGAPYEQYF. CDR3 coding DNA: TGTGCCAGCTCACCAATGGGGGCCCCCTACGAGCAGTACTTC.

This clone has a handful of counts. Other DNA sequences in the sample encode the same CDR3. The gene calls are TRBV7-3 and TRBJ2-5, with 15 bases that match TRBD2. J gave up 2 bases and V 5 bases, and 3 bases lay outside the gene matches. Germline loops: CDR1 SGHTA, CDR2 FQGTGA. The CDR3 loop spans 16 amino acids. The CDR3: CASSRGLAGGQETQYF. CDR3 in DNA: TGTGCCAGCAGCAGGGGACTAGCGGGAGGTCAAGAGACCCAGTACTTC. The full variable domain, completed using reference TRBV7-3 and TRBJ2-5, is GAGVSQTPSNKVTEKGKYVELRCDPISGHTALYWYRQSLGQGPEFLIYFQGTGAADDSGLPNDRFFAVRPEGSVSTLKIQRTERGDSAVYLCASSRGLAGGQETQYFGPGTRLLVL.

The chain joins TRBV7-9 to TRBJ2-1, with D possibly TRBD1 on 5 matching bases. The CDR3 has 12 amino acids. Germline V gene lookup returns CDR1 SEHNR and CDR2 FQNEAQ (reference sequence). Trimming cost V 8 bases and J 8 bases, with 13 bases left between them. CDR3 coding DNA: TGTGCCAGCGGCAGGGCCGGAGATGAGCAGTTCTTC. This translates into CASGRAGDEQFF.

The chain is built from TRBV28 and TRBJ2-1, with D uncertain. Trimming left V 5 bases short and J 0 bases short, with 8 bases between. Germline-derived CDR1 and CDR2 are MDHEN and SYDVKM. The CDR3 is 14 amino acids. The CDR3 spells CASSKATSYNEQFF. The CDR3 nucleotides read TGTGCCAGCAGTAAAGCGACCTCCTACAATGAGCAGTTCTTC.

The CDR3 DNA follows: TGTGCCAGCTCACCCAGGAGGGAGACCCAGTACTTC. Its translation: CASSPRRETQYF. V and J are TRBV18 and TRBJ2-5; D perhaps matches TRBD2 (5 bases). V was pared by 3 bases and J by 5 bases, with 7 bases between. Germline V gene lookup returns CDR1 KGHSH and CDR2 LQKENI. The CDR3 sequence is 12 residues long.

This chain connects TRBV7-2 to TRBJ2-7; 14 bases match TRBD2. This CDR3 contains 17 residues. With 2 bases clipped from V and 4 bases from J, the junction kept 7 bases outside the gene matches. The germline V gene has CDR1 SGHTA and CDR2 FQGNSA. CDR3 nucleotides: TGTGCCAGCAGCTTATCCGGGACTAGCGGGAGTATATACGAGCAGTACTTC. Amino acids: CASSLSGTSGSIYEQYF.